A single T cell receptor beta chain is shown here with its context. Its antigen remains unidentified. cDNA synthesis used the whole RNA isolate, giving expressed TCRB sequences. Measured with immunoSEQ multiplex PCR; TCRdb has only the in-frame clones, and not every one. Of some 700,000 clones in the sample, about an eighth are singletons; the top ten hold 0.02% to 0.025%. The sample belongs to a study of beta chain features in type 1 diabetes. Study-level points and caveats: Moderate yet significant TCRB CDR3 shortening was seen in Type 1 diabetes patients in all four CD4+ subsets. Shorter templates may be favored by PCR, equally so in patients and controls.

Germline CDR1 SQVTM, CDR2 ANQGSEA. The V and J ends lost 6 bases and 4 bases respectively, with 18 bases between them. The CDR3 has 14 residues. This chain connects TRBV29-1 to TRBJ1-2; tentatively, D is TRBD1 (5 bases). This receptor was taken from a man aged 18 to 29 with type 1 diabetes. The sequencing sample was made of naive CD4+ T cells from blood. CDR3 sequence (DNA): TGCAGCGTGTCGGGGTCGGGACGGCGCTATGGCTACACCTTC. Its protein is CSVSGSGRRYGYTF.